The entry below gives a single T cell receptor beta chain sequence along with its context. Some clones are missing from TCRdb's copy, which holds only in-frame ones; the method was immunoSEQ multiplex PCR. This sample has over 60,000 clones, with 93% found just once. The source of the sample is a study of technical replicates of blood from four donors. V lost 4 bases to trimming and J lost 4 bases; unmatched junction nucleotides: 2. The V gene's germline CDR1 is SGHRS and CDR2 YFSETQ. The CDR3 covers 13 residues. The sequenced sample consisted of T cells isolated from PBMCs. The chain links TRBV5-1 to TRBJ2-1; 7 nucleotides align to TRBD1. This clonotype was sampled from a human donor in good health. The CDR3 protein is CASSVQGYNEQFF. The CDR3 region has the DNA TGCGCCAGCAGCGTACAGGGGTACAATGAGCAGTTCTTC.